This TCR beta chain was identified during a study of blood T cell repertoires in COVID-19. Study background: Whether acute or convalescent, the COVID-19 samples came from the United States, Italy and Spain. PBMCs, B-cell-depleted T cells, or T cells were the source of the cDNA or gDNA that made up the material.

With 3 bases removed from V and 7 bases from J, the gap between germline ends came to 15 bases. The CDR3 sequence is 13 residues long. From germline, CDR1 is GTSNPN and CDR2 SVGIG (reference sequence). Authors' processing steps: Estimates of nucleated cell counts were drawn from the amplification of reference gene primers. Method: immunoSEQ multiplex PCR; TCRdb's copy keeps in-frame clones and lacks some. V, J and clone size are taken as reported in that table, and D and trimming were inferred from the DNA itself. This sample has some 270,000 clones, with 86% found just once. The source material was peripheral blood. The chain is built from TRBV30 and TRBJ1-2; D ambiguous. The source is a man in his forties with active or convalescent COVID-19. CDR3 DNA sequence: TGTGCCTGGAGGTTTGGCAGCGATCGTGGCTACACCTTC. It yields the protein CAWRFGSDRGYTF.